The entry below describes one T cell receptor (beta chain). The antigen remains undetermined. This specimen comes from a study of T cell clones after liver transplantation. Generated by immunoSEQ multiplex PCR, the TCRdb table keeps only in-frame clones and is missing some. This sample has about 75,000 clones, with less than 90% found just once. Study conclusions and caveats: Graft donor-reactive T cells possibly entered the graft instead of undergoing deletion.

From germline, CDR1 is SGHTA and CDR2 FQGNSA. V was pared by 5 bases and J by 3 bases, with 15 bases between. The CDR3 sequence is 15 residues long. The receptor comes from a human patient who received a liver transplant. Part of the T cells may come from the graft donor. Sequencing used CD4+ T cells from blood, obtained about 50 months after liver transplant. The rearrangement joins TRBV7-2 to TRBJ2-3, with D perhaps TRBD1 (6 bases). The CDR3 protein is CASSPTGSRTDTQYF. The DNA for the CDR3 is TGTGCCAGCAGCCCGACAGGATCCCGAACAGATACGCAGTATTTT.